This T cell receptor beta chain was sequenced in a study of cytomegalovirus exposure and HLA in healthy donors. Notes on the study in general: Earlier analysis yielded a pattern in which most TCR beta V segments were productive about 90% or about 30% of the time.

A multiplex PCR was run with 60 Vbeta primers and 13 Jbeta primers. TCRdb's copy holds only in-frame clones and misses some; the assay was immunoSEQ multiplex PCR. The data show 70,000 to 85,000 clones, approximately 60% seen once. Concerning this clone: Its antigen is still unknown.

The clonotype was recovered from a male donor in good health and CMV-seropositive. Sequencing was done on a sample of PBMCs.

CDR3 coding DNA: TGCGCCAGCAGCTTGGTGTCCCAGGGCTTGAACACCGGGGAGCTGTTTTTT. Residues: CASSLVSQGLNTGELFF. The chain combines TRBV5-1 with TRBJ2-2, with a weak D call TRBD1 (5 bases). Germline V lookup: CDR1 SGHRS, CDR2 YFSETQ. V was trimmed by 0 bases and J by 1 base, leaving 13 bases between them. The CDR3 is 17 residues long.